This TCR beta chain was captured in a study of T cells in Graves' hyperthyroidism and ophthalmopathy. General study points: Median prediction lead before ophthalmopathy onset was 6 to 8 months with the model.

The sample holds one count of this clonotype. What it binds is unknown. With 7 bases removed from V and 3 bases from J, the gap between germline ends came to 6 bases. CDR3 length equals 11 residues. The V gene's germline CDR1 is MGHRA and CDR2 YSYEKL. RNA transcripts provided the source from which TCR beta CDR3 regions were amplified. When the TCR CDR3 underwent first-round RT-PCR, the HTBI primer set was used. Each CDR3 protein gets one entry after TCRdb re-called the multiplex PCR reads with MiXCR. The sample includes 650,000 to 850,000 distinct CDR3 sequences, 15% to 20% of them seen just once. The origin of this receptor is a woman in her 50s with Graves' hyperthyroidism that later progressed to Graves' ophthalmopathy. The sample consisted of blood. This chain links TRBV4-1 with TRBJ1-2; perhaps TRBD1 as D (5 bases). The CDR3 spells CASMGDYGYTF. CDR3 in DNA: TGCGCCAGCATGGGGGACTATGGCTACACCTTC.